This T cell receptor beta chain was captured in a study of blood T cell repertoires in COVID-19. Original processing notes: Reference gene primer amplification gave nucleated cell count estimates. Clones were read by immunoSEQ multiplex PCR, and TCRdb kept only the in-frame ones, dropping some. V and J calls and clone size follow that table, whereas D and trimming were derived from the DNA. The table records about 220,000 clones, 75% to 90% of them present only once. Trimming removed 3 bases from V and 4 bases from J; junction bases left unmatched: 4. CDR3 length equals 16 residues. Germline V CDR1 and CDR2: MNHEY, SVGAGI. Membership in each cohort depended on participant-reported clinical history.

The sequenced sample was PBMCs or T cells enriched from blood (not recorded which). This TCR came from a woman aged 40 to 50 with acute COVID-19. This chain connects TRBV6-5 to TRBJ2-1; 12 bases line up with TRBD2. CDR3 bases: TGTGCCAGCAGTTATACTAGCGGGGGGCTTTACAATGAGCAGTTCTTC. Its translation: CASSYTSGGLYNEQFF.